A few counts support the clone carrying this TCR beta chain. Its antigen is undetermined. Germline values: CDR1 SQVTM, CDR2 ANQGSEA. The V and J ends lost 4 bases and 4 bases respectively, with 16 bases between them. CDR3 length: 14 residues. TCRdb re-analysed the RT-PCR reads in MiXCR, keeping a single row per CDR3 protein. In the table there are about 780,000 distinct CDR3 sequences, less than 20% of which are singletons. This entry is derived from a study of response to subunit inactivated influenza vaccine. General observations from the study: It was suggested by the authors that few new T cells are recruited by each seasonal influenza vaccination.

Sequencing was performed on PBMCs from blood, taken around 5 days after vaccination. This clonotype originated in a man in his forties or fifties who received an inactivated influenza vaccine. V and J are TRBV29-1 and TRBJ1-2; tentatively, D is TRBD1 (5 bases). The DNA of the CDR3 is TGCAGCGTTGTGTACGGTGAGGGGATCTATGGCTACACCTTC. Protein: CSVVYGEGIYGYTF.